These 10 T cell receptor beta chains originate from one sample sequenced in a study of circulating and synovial CD4+ cells in juvenile arthritis. Some clones are missing from TCRdb's copy, which holds only in-frame ones; the method was immunoSEQ multiplex PCR. The sample lists 25,000 to 35,000 clones, around 93% occurring once. The specimen sequenced was CD4+ T cells from blood. These receptors were collected from a human donor with juvenile idiopathic arthritis.

The chain is built from TRBV7-2 and TRBJ1-1; D perhaps matches TRBD1 (6 bases). Germline assignment: CDR1 SGHTA and CDR2 FQGNSA. This CDR3 spans 16 amino acids. Trimming shortened V by 5 bases and J by 0 bases, and 16 bases separated the two germline ends. The CDR3 loop reads CASSRRGGSMNTEAFF. The CDR3 region has the DNA TGTGCCAGCAGCCGCCGTGGGGGCTCAATGAACACTGAAGCTTTCTTT.

V usage is TRBV11-2 and J usage is TRBJ2-4; 7 nucleotides align to TRBD1. From germline, CDR1 is SGHAT and CDR2 FQNNGV. The CDR3 contains 13 residues. V trimming: 5 bases; J trimming: 5 bases; junction bases outside the gene matches: 3. This CDR3 is CASSRQGQNIQYF. The CDR3 DNA is TGTGCCAGCAGCAGACAGGGCCAAAACATTCAGTACTTC.

The chain has TRBV5-1 and TRBJ2-5; 8 bases fit TRBD1. The junction had 2 bases not matched to a gene; V was cut back by 0 bases and J by 4 bases. Germline V gives CDR1 SGHRS, CDR2 YFSETQ. The CDR3 has 14 residues. The DNA for the CDR3 is TGCGCCAGCAGCTTGGACAGGGGGACAGAGACCCAGTACTTC. Protein product: CASSLDRGTETQYF.

This chain links TRBV19 with TRBJ1-5, with a weak D call TRBD1 (6 bases). CDR1 and CDR2 (germline): LNHDA, SQIVND (reference sequence). V lost 3 bases and J 5 bases, leaving 14 bases between the germline ends. CDR3 size: 15 residues. The CDR3 here is CASSIDRTAYQPQHF. Here the CDR3 DNA reads TGTGCCAGTAGTATCGACAGGACAGCCTATCAGCCCCAGCATTTT.

The chain has TRBV7-7 and TRBJ1-4; D remains unclear. The CDR3 has 18 amino acids. CDR1 SSHAT and CDR2 FNYEAQ come from the germline V gene (reference sequence). Deletions cut 3 bases from V and 0 bases from J, with 17 bases between. CDR3 protein: CASSFYLPTPSTNEKLFF. CDR3 nucleotide sequence: TGTGCCAGCAGCTTTTACTTACCGACACCCTCAACTAATGAAAAACTGTTTTTT. Based on the CDR3 plus reference TRBV7-7 and TRBJ1-4, the full variable domain is GAGVSQSPRYKVTKRGQDVTLRCDPISSHATLYWYQQALGQGPEFLTYFNYEAQPDKSGLPSDRFSAERPEGSISTLTIQRTEQRDSAMYRCASSFYLPTPSTNEKLFFGSGTQLSVL.

J is TRBJ2-5 and V is TRBV20-1; D unresolved. Judging by the DNA end, TRBJ2-7 fits better; the J call may be wrong. The CDR3 covers 10 residues. Germline V gene data show CDR1 as DFQATT and CDR2 as SNEGSKA (reference sequence). The DNA for the CDR3 is TGCAGTGCCCAGAGGTACGAGCAGTACTTC. This gives the protein CSAQRYEQYF.

This chain connects TRBV9 to TRBJ2-5; D is unresolved. The assigned J gene may be wrong: the sequence end matches TRBJ2-7 better. CDR3 length equals 13 residues. Germline V gene sequence: CDR1 SGDLS, CDR2 YYNGEE. The CDR3 DNA is TGTGCCAGCAGCGTAGGGCTAGCCTACGAGCAGTACTTC. This sequence encodes CASSVGLAYEQYF.

V is TRBV10-1 and J is TRBJ2-5, with 13 positions matching TRBD2. CDR1 is WNHNN and CDR2 is SYGVQD in the germline V gene (reference sequence). V was clipped by 5 bases and J by 5 bases; unmatched bases: 8. The CDR3 is made up of 16 amino acids. The CDR3 loop reads CASSPGLAGAVETQYF. The DNA of the CDR3 is TGCGCCAGCAGTCCCGGACTAGCGGGAGCGGTCGAGACCCAGTACTTC.

The chain uses TRBV28 and TRBJ1-4, with D unresolved. The CDR3 runs 15 residues. V was shortened by 1 base and J by 2 bases, with 8 bases between the two germline ends. The germline gives CDR1 MDHEN, CDR2 SYDVKM. The CDR3 reads CASSLYGVTNEKLFF. For the CDR3, the DNA is TGTGCCAGCAGTTTATACGGGGTCACTAATGAAAAACTGTTTTTT.

The V and J genes are TRBV9 and TRBJ2-3; 7 bases are a match to TRBD1. Germline loops: CDR1 SGDLS, CDR2 YYNGEE. The CDR3 runs 14 residues. Trimming took 4 bases from V and 6 from J; bases not matched to a gene: 8. The CDR3 reads CASSTRQGLDTQYF. DNA of the CDR3: TGTGCCAGCAGCACCCGACAGGGTTTGGATACGCAGTATTTT.